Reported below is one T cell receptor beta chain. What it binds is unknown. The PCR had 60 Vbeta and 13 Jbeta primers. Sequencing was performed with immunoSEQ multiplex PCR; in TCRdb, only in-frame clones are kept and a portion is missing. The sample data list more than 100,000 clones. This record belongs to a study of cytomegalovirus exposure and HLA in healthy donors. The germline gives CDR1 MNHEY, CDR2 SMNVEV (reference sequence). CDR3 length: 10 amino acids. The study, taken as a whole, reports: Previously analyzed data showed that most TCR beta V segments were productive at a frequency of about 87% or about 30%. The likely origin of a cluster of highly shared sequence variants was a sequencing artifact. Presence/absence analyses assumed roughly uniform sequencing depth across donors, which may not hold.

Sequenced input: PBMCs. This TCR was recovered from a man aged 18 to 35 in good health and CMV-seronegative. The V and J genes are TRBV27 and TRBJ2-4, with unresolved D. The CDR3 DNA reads TGTGAGAGAGCCAAAAACATTCAGTACTTC. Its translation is CERAKNIQYF.